This section outlines one T cell receptor beta chain sequence together with its context. Its cognate antigen is unknown. The data were obtained in a study of beta chain features in type 1 diabetes. General study findings and limits: VDJ junctions from patients with type 1 diabetes contained fewer insertions and more deletions. Any HLA effect on TCRB rearrangement was left unresolved by small sub-analyses. Type 1 diabetes patients had moderately but significantly shorter TCRB CDR3s in all four CD4+ subsets. Patients' naive, central memory and Treg TCRB repertoires seemed closer to one another than those of healthy donors.

cDNA synthesis used the whole RNA isolate, giving expressed TCRB sequences. Generated by immunoSEQ multiplex PCR, the TCRdb table keeps only in-frame clones and is missing some. This sample yields about 700,000 clones, of which roughly 13% are seen a single time; approximately 0.022% belongs to the top ten. The CDR3 runs to 15 residues. The germline CDR1 and CDR2 sequences are SGHVS and FQNEAQ. V lost 0 bases, J lost 0 bases, and 6 bases lay in between. The chain carries TRBV7-8 and TRBJ1-3; D is unclear. The sequence was obtained from a man aged 18 to 30 with type 1 diabetes. Material: naive CD4+ T cells from blood. CDR3 sequence: CASSLALSSGNTIYF. In nucleotides, the CDR3 is TGTGCCAGCAGCTTAGCCCTCTCCTCTGGAAACACCATATATTTT.